This entry lists 3 T cell receptor beta chains sequenced from one sample in a study of blood T cell repertoires in COVID-19. Only in-frame clones appear in the TCRdb table, and some are missing; sequencing was by immunoSEQ multiplex PCR. The table includes 300,000 to 400,000 clones, 80% to 90% detected once. The sequencing input was PBMCs or T cells enriched from blood (not recorded which). These TCRs come from a man between 18 and 35 years old who had recovered from COVID-19.

This chain uses TRBV11-2 with TRBJ1-1, with D perhaps matching TRBD1 (5 bases). Germline V lookup: CDR1 SGHAT, CDR2 FQNNGV. This CDR3 region has 12 residues. V gave up 1 base and J gave up 11 bases, with 11 bases separating them. Written as DNA, the CDR3 is TGTGCCAGCAGCTTAGTCGCACAGGCTGCTTTCTTT. Translation gives CASSLVAQAAFF.

V and J are TRBV9 and TRBJ2-7, with TRBD1 as a possible D gene (6 bases). Looked up from germline, CDR1 is SGDLS and CDR2 is YYNGEE. The CDR3 contains 17 residues. The ends were cut back, 0 bases at V and 2 bases at J, with 18 bases in the middle. The DNA for the CDR3 is TGTGCCAGCAGCGTAGGACAGACAGGAAGCCGACCCTACGAGCAGTACTTC. Its translation: CASSVGQTGSRPYEQYF.

This clone was seen just once. CDR3 bases: TGTGCCAGCAGTATCGACAGTTCCACAATCTATGGCTACACCTTC. This translates into CASSIDSSTIYGYTF. V usage is TRBV2 and J usage is TRBJ1-2; perhaps TRBD1 as D (5 bases). Germline V CDR1 and CDR2: SNHLY, FYNNEI. CDR3 length: 15 residues. Trimming cost V 5 bases and J 4 bases, with 17 bases left between them. Full variable domain (missing parts from reference TRBV2 and TRBJ1-2): EPEVTQTPSHQVTQMGQEVILRCVPISNHLYFYWYRQILGQKVEFLVSFYNNEISEKSEIFDDQFSVERPDGSNFTLKIRSTKLEDSAMYFCASSIDSSTIYGYTFGSGTRLTVV.